A single sample is the source of the 18 T cell receptor beta chains below, sequenced in a study of T cell responses to AZD1222 COVID-19 vaccine. The protocol was immunoSEQ multiplex PCR, while the TCRdb copy is restricted to in-frame clones and leaves out a portion. This sample has some 120,000 clones; approximately 90% occur once, and the top ten carry less than 6%. The sequenced sample was peripheral blood, obtained on day 0 of AZD1222 vaccination. These receptors all stem from an adult in good health.

In DNA form, the CDR3 reads TGCGCCAGCAGTGGACGACTAGAGACCGGGGAGCTGTTTTTT. Protein product: CASSGRLETGELFF. The chain recombines TRBV10-1 with TRBJ2-2, with D perhaps TRBD2 (6 bases). This CDR3 has 14 amino acids. Germline V gene data show CDR1 as WNHNN and CDR2 as SYGVQD (reference sequence). Trimming took off 4 bases at V and 5 bases at J, with 11 bases between the two ends.

Only a few counts were recorded for this clone. The gene calls are TRBV28 and TRBJ1-2; D uncertain. The V end lost 2 bases, the J end lost 1 base, and 5 bases lay between the germline ends. CDR3 length: 13 amino acids. The germline V gene encodes CDR1 MDHEN and CDR2 SYDVKM. CDR3 sequence (DNA): TGTGCCAGCAGTTTAGCTCTTAACTATGGCTACACCTTC. Protein product: CASSLALNYGYTF.

The chain joins TRBV18 to TRBJ2-1, with 12 bases that match TRBD1. This CDR3 has 15 amino acids. V was clipped by 2 bases and J by 9 bases; unmatched bases: 5. Germline lookup yields CDR1 KGHSH and CDR2 LQKENI. The CDR3, as DNA: TGTGCCAGCTCACCAGTGGGACAGGGGGCTGGTGAGCAGTTCTTC. It translates to CASSPVGQGAGEQFF.

This sequence joins TRBV6-4 and TRBJ1-1; D ambiguous. Trimming pared 5 bases from V and 5 bases from J, leaving 12 bases between. The CDR3 has 13 amino acids. Germline assignment: CDR1 MRHNA and CDR2 SNTAGT. The CDR3 nucleotides are TGTGCCAGCAGTACTGGCCATGGGACTGAAGCTTTCTTT. Translation: CASSTGHGTEAFF.

The chain has TRBV6-5 and TRBJ1-2; D gene ambiguous. Trimming took off 2 bases at V and 6 bases at J, with 10 bases between the two ends. The CDR3 totals 13 residues. Germline CDR1 MNHEY, CDR2 SVGAGI. The CDR3 nucleotides read TGTGCCAGCAGTTACACTAACAAGGATGGCTACACCTTC. Protein sequence: CASSYTNKDGYTF.

This rearrangement joins TRBV27 to TRBJ2-7, with D hard to call. The CDR3 runs to 16 residues. CDR1 and CDR2 (germline): MNHEY, SMNVEV (reference sequence). V lost 2 bases, J lost 1 base, and 15 bases lay in between. This CDR3 reads CASSLGLPRGSYEQYF. CDR3 in DNA: TGTGCCAGCAGTTTAGGTTTGCCTAGAGGATCCTACGAGCAGTACTTC.

V and J are TRBV9 and TRBJ1-4; D is unresolved. V shed 0 bases and J shed 4 bases, with 10 bases lying between them. The CDR3 has 15 amino acids. Germline values: CDR1 SGDLS, CDR2 YYNGEE. This CDR3 is CASSVAGSNNEKLFF. CDR3 nucleotide sequence: TGTGCCAGCAGCGTAGCTGGCAGTAATAATGAAAAACTGTTTTTT.

The rearrangement uses TRBV6-1 and TRBJ1-3; no firm D call. This CDR3 comprises 14 residues. The V and J ends lost 2 bases and 4 bases respectively, with 9 bases between them. The germline V gene encodes CDR1 MNHNS and CDR2 SASEGT. The DNA of the CDR3 is TGTGCCAGCAGTGAACCTGGGGTGGGAAACACCATATATTTT. Protein: CASSEPGVGNTIYF.

The chain carries TRBV15 and TRBJ1-1; D is ambiguous. This CDR3 has 15 residues. The V gene lost 1 base and the J gene lost 2 bases, with 11 bases spanning the gap. From germline, CDR1 is LNHNV and CDR2 YYDKDF (reference sequence). Written as DNA, the CDR3 is TGTGCCACCAGCAGAGGGAGAAACTTAAACACTGAAGCTTTCTTT. The encoded protein is CATSRGRNLNTEAFF.

The chain joins TRBV16 to TRBJ2-5, with unresolved D. In germline, CDR1 is KGHSY, CDR2 FQNENV. Trimming removed 1 base at V and 5 bases at J, with 8 bases between. This CDR3 has 13 amino acids. The CDR3 DNA reads as TGTGCCAGCAGCCAATACCGTTCGGAGACCCAGTACTTC. This translates into CASSQYRSETQYF.

As for this clone: This CDR3 is also generated by other DNA sequences in the sample. The gene calls are TRBV29-1 and TRBJ1-2; D possibly corresponds to TRBD1 (5 bases). The germline V gene has CDR1 SQVTM and CDR2 ANQGSEA. V was pared by 0 bases and J by 5 bases, with 13 bases between. The CDR3 loop spans 14 amino acids. The chain's CDR3 is CSVEDGGTLYGYTF. CDR3 coding DNA: TGCAGCGTTGAAGATGGAGGGACCTTATATGGCTACACCTTC. The variable domain in full, completed from reference TRBV29-1 and TRBJ1-2, reads SAVISQKPSRDICQRGTSLTIQCQVDSQVTMMFWYRQQPGQSLTLIATANQGSEATYESGFVIDKFPISRPNLTFSTLTVSNMSPEDSSIYLCSVEDGGTLYGYTFGSGTRLTVV.

The CDR3 here is CASSPWEAGTANTEAFF. The CDR3 bases are TGTGCCAGTAGTCCATGGGAGGCAGGGACGGCGAACACTGAAGCTTTCTTT. The genes are TRBV19 and TRBJ1-1; perhaps TRBD1 as D (5 bases). Trimming took 5 bases from V and 1 from J, leaving 20 bases between them. CDR1 LNHDA and CDR2 SQIVND come from the germline V gene (reference sequence). The CDR3 spans 17 residues.

The sample holds a few counts of this clone. The chain joins TRBV6-6 to TRBJ1-6, with 7 bases aligning to TRBD1. J lost 10 bases, V lost 2 bases, and 8 bases had no gene match. The germline V gene has CDR1 MNHNY and CDR2 SVGAGI (reference sequence). This CDR3 is built from 15 residues. CDR3 DNA sequence: TGTGCCAGCAGTTACCGCGAGACAGGGATGTCACCCCTCCACTTT. It encodes CASSYRETGMSPLHF.

The chain joins TRBV7-2 to TRBJ2-1, with D perhaps TRBD1 (5 bases). CDR3 length: 15 amino acids. Germline loops: CDR1 SGHTA, CDR2 FQGNSA. V lost 7 bases and J lost 2, with 15 bases in between. For the CDR3, the DNA is TGTGCCAGCACCCGAAGGGGATTGACCTACAATGAGCAGTTCTTC. As protein: CASTRRGLTYNEQFF. The variable domain in full, completed from reference TRBV7-2 and TRBJ2-1, reads GAGVSQSPSNKVTEKGKDVELRCDPISGHTALYWYRQSLGQGLEFLIYFQGNSAPDKSGLPSDRFSAERTGGSVSTLTIQRTQQEDSAVYLCASTRRGLTYNEQFFGPGTRLTVL.

This chain uses TRBV18 with TRBJ2-1; TRBD1 agrees at 8 bases. The CDR3 runs to 14 residues. V trimming: 2 bases; J trimming: 8 bases; junction bases outside the gene matches: 5. Per the germline V gene, CDR1 is KGHSH and CDR2 is LQKENI. This CDR3 is CASSPSDRGYEQFF. CDR3 nucleotides: TGTGCCAGCTCACCATCCGACAGGGGCTATGAGCAGTTCTTC.

The chain carries TRBV2 and TRBJ2-7, with D perhaps TRBD2 (6 bases). Trimming removed 11 bases at V and 5 bases at J, with 16 bases between. There are 12 residues in the CDR3. Per the germline V gene, CDR1 is SNHLY and CDR2 is FYNNEI. For the CDR3, the DNA is TGTGCCGGACTAAAAAGGGTCGACGAGCAGTACTTC. This encodes CAGLKRVDEQYF.

This clone was detected only once. The chain uses TRBV29-1 and TRBJ1-2, with 10 positions matching TRBD1. CDR3 size: 12 residues. CDR1 is SQVTM and CDR2 is ANQGSEA in the germline V gene. V lost 6 bases, J lost 10 bases, and 8 bases stayed unmatched. The CDR3 coding sequence is TGCAGCGTAAGACAGGGGGCTTCTTTCTACACCTTC. Protein product: CSVRQGASFYTF.

The chain has TRBV28 and TRBJ1-6; maybe TRBD1 (5 bases). Trimming stripped 6 bases from V and 10 bases from J, with 10 bases between. The CDR3 runs to 12 residues. CDR1 is MDHEN and CDR2 is SYDVKM in the germline V gene. The DNA for the CDR3 is TGTGCCAGCAGAGGGGTTTCATCACCCCTCCACTTT. Protein: CASRGVSSPLHF.